The next 7 T cell receptor beta chains were all read from a single sample in a study of Ad26.COV2.S vaccination and SARS-CoV-2 variants. Treatment specified: 15 to 20 received Ad26.COV2.S at low or high dose, single or two shots; roughly five received placebo; per-sample allocation not given. At day 63 after the first vaccine or placebo injection, samples were drawn. Generated by immunoSEQ multiplex PCR, the TCRdb table keeps only in-frame clones and is missing some. Of 300,000 to 500,000 clones in the sample, 80% to 90% were seen once. This specimen consisted of peripheral blood, obtained in a trial of Ad26.COV2.S vaccine versus placebo. These receptors were obtained from a person aged 18 to 59 who received the Ad26.COV2.S COVID-19 vaccine or a placebo.

This rearrangement joins TRBV10-1 to TRBJ2-7; D ambiguous. The CDR3 has 12 amino acids. Between the trimmed V and J ends, which lost 9 bases and 5 bases, there was a span of 14 bases. Germline CDR1 reads WNHNN; CDR2 reads SYGVQD (reference sequence). The CDR3 coding sequence is TGCGCCAGAAAGATAGGTTCCCACGAGCAGTACTTC. It yields the protein CARKIGSHEQYF.

The genes are TRBV19 and TRBJ1-2; D may be TRBD1 (5 bases). The germline V gene encodes CDR1 LNHDA and CDR2 SQIVND (reference sequence). Trimming removed 5 bases from V and 7 bases from J, with 14 bases in between. The CDR3 contains 13 residues. CDR3 region: CASSRTTALGYTF. In nucleotides, the CDR3 is TGTGCCAGTAGTCGAACGACAGCCCTTGGCTACACCTTC.

V and J are TRBV11-2 and TRBJ2-1; 7 nucleotides line up with TRBD1. V lost 3 bases to trimming and J lost 5 bases; unmatched junction nucleotides: 4. The CDR3 covers 14 residues. Germline loops: CDR1 SGHAT, CDR2 FQNNGV. DNA of the CDR3: TGTGCCAGCAGCTTGACAGGGTGGGACAATGAGCAGTTCTTC. It is translated as CASSLTGWDNEQFF.

The chain uses TRBV3-1 (or the pseudogene TRBV3-2) and TRBJ2-7, with 7 bases fitting TRBD2. V dropped 6 bases and J dropped 2; count of bases not matched to a gene: 10. CDR1 LGHDT and CDR2 YNNKEL come from the germline V gene (reference sequence). This CDR3 contains 15 residues. Here the CDR3 DNA reads TGTGCCAGCAGTCTCACCGGGACTAAGACCTACGAGCAGTACTTC. Translation gives CASSLTGTKTYEQYF.

This clone was picked up one time. In DNA, the CDR3 is TGTGCCAGCAGTGGTATGACCACCGGGGAGCTGTTTTTT. Its protein is CASSGMTTGELFF. The chain couples TRBV6-6 to TRBJ2-2; D gene unclear. V lost 5 bases, J lost 4 bases, and 8 bases lay in between. This CDR3 is 13 amino acids long. Germline values: CDR1 MNHNY, CDR2 SVGAGI (reference sequence).

The genes are TRBV25-1 and TRBJ2-5; tentative D call: TRBD1 (6 bases). The CDR3 is made up of 15 amino acids. CDR1 and CDR2 (germline): MGHDK, SYGVNS. V gave up 5 bases and J gave up 0 bases, with 13 bases separating them. In DNA, the CDR3 is TGTGCCAGCAGTCAGCACCAGGGGAACCAAGAGACCCAGTACTTC. Amino acids: CASSQHQGNQETQYF.

J is TRBJ2-1 and V is TRBV20-1, with D maybe TRBD2 (6 bases). The V gene lost 3 bases and the J gene lost 0 bases, with 9 bases spanning the gap. The germline V gene encodes CDR1 DFQATT and CDR2 SNEGSKA (reference sequence). The CDR3 is 14 amino acids. The CDR3 loop is CSASGGSSYNEQFF. The CDR3 DNA reads TGCAGTGCTAGTGGGGGGAGCTCCTACAATGAGCAGTTCTTC.